This entry features one TCR beta chain sequence. Its antigen is still unknown. These data are taken from a study of blood T cells in healthy people across ages. For the second PCR, which ran for roughly 6 to 12 cycles, a sample-barcoded 5' primer and a J-beta primer mix were used. All cDNA molecules were each tagged by a template-switch adaptor with 12 random nucleotides. TCRdb independently ran MiXCR on the 5' RACE reads; one entry per CDR3 protein. Here the sample spans roughly 700,000 distinct CDR3 sequences, 32% being singletons. Regarding the study as a whole: Per million T cells, the diversity of TCR beta decreased roughly linearly as age advanced. Unsorted PBMCs blocked a conclusive comparison of naive and antigen-experienced cells.

Per sample, a minimum of 7 million PBMCs were isolated. The J segment lost 3 bases and the V segment lost 3 bases, leaving 5 bases of the junction unmatched. The germline CDR1 and CDR2 sequences are SGDLS and YYNGEE. The CDR3 sequence is 14 residues long. The source of this sequence is an elderly woman in good health. Sequencing used blood. The chain combines TRBV9 with TRBJ2-5, with 7 bases matching TRBD1. This CDR3 reads CASSALGQKETQYF. The DNA for the CDR3 is TGTGCCAGCAGCGCTCTGGGACAGAAAGAGACCCAGTACTTC.